A single sample gave rise to the 7 T cell receptor beta chains below, sequenced in a study of blood T cells in healthy people across ages. Sample-barcoded 5' priming and a J-beta primer mix drove a second PCR of about 7 to 11 cycles. TCRdb reprocessed the 5' RACE reads with MiXCR, giving one entry per CDR3 protein. The sample carries about 800,000 distinct CDR3 sequences, roughly 60% recorded once. What was sequenced was blood. These receptors all stem from a young man in good health.

This clonotype was seen a handful of times. The chain recombines TRBV12-3 or TRBV12-4 with TRBJ1-2, with D possibly TRBD1 on 5 matching bases. This CDR3 spans 14 amino acids. The V and J ends lost 5 bases and 4 bases respectively, with 14 bases between them. The CDR3 reads CASSVRGSGYGYTF. For the CDR3, the DNA is TGTGCCAGCAGTGTGCGGGGGAGTGGCTATGGCTACACCTTC.

This clonotype was observed a few times. The chain has TRBV29-1 and TRBJ2-5, with no clear D. V was pared by 1 base and J by 1 base, with 10 bases between. The CDR3 is made up of 14 amino acids. From germline, CDR1 is SQVTM and CDR2 ANQGSEA. The CDR3 DNA reads as TGCAGCGTTGAAGGGAAGTACTTCCAAGAGACCCAGTACTTC. Protein: CSVEGKYFQETQYF.

The chain couples TRBV6-2 or TRBV6-3 to TRBJ2-5, with 13 bases lining up with TRBD2. The end of the DNA aligns better with TRBJ2-7, so the J call may be wrong. Germline loops: CDR1 MNHEY, CDR2 SVGEGT. There are 15 residues in the CDR3. As DNA, the CDR3 is TGTGCCAGCAGTTACGGAGGACTAGCGGGAGACGAGCAGTACTTC. It encodes CASSYGGLAGDEQYF.

The chain employs TRBV9 and TRBJ2-3, with 7 bases that match TRBD1. The trim removed 3 bases at V and 0 bases at J, leaving 7 bases unmatched. The germline gives CDR1 SGDLS, CDR2 YYNGEE. The CDR3 has 16 residues. The CDR3 DNA reads as TGTGCCAGCAGCGCTTCCGGGACAGCAAGCACAGATACGCAGTATTTT. Translating gives CASSASGTASTDTQYF.

This clonotype was detected only a few times. The CDR3 is CASSPYTDLEQYF. In nucleotides, the CDR3 is TGTGCCAGCAGCCCATACACGGATCTCGAGCAGTACTTC. The chain combines TRBV7-9 with TRBJ2-7, with D uncertain. This CDR3 spans 13 amino acids. Germline CDR1 is SEHNR and CDR2 is FQNEAQ (reference sequence). V dropped 5 bases and J dropped 6 bases, with 14 bases sitting between them.

This clonotype was found a few times. The V gene is TRBV7-3, the J gene TRBJ1-1; possibly TRBD1 for D (5 bases). CDR1 and CDR2 from the germline V gene are SGHTA and FQGTGA. This CDR3 is 15 amino acids long. The V end lost 5 bases, the J end lost 5 bases, and 18 bases lay between the germline ends. CDR3 protein: CASSPSGGGVTEAFF. The CDR3 DNA reads as TGTGCCAGCAGCCCTAGTGGGGGGGGTGTTACTGAAGCTTTCTTT.

V and J are TRBV7-2 and TRBJ2-7; the match to TRBD2 covers 9 bases. The ends lost 2 bases at V and 4 bases at J; junction bases unmatched: 6. From germline, CDR1 is SGHTA and CDR2 FQGNSA. The CDR3 has 15 residues. DNA of the CDR3: TGTGCCAGCAGCTTATCGTCTAGCGGGGTTTACGAGCAGTACTTC. This encodes CASSLSSSGVYEQYF.